This entry concerns a single TCR beta chain. This sample was included in a study of T-cell reconstitution after alpha-beta-depleted transplantation in children. As it was prepared, the TCRbeta library received unique molecular identifiers. MiXCR, run by TCRdb on the PCR reads, gives a single entry per CDR3 protein. The table has about 980,000 distinct CDR3 sequences, 25% to 35% seen once. The J segment lost 8 bases and the V segment lost 4 bases, leaving 10 bases of the junction unmatched. This CDR3 comprises 15 residues. This specimen consisted of PBMCs, mostly from graft donor cells, obtained 360 days after TCRalphabeta/CD19-depleted stem cell transplant. The clonotype originates from a boy under two years old who had a stem cell transplant for SCID, so the T cells may come from the graft donor. This chain joins TRBV12-3 or TRBV12-4 and TRBJ1-1, with 10 bases matching TRBD1. The CDR3 DNA reads as TGTGCCAGCAGTTCCGTCCGACAGGGGGCGAGGGAAGCTTTCTTT. This codes for CASSSVRQGAREAFF.